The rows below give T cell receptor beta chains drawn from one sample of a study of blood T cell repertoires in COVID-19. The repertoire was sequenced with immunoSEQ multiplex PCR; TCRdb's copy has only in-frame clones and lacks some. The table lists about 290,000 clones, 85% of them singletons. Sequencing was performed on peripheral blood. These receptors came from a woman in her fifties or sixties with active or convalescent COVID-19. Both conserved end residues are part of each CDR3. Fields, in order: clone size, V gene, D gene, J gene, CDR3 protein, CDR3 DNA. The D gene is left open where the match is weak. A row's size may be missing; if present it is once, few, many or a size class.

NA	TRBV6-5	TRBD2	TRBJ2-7	CASRPGLAGTYEQYF	TGTGCCAGCAGGCCCGGACTAGCGGGAACCTACGAGCAGTACTTC
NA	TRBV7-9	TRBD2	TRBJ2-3	CASSNRGLAGGYTQYF	TGTGCCAGCAGCAACAGAGGATTAGCGGGAGGATATACGCAGTATTTT
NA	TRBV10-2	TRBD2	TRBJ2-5	CASSALAVQETQYF	TGCGCCAGCAGCGCACTAGCGGTACAAGAGACCCAGTACTTC
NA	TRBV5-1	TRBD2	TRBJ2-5	CASSLAGGDRETQYF	TGCGCCAGCAGCTTGGCGGGGGGAGACCGAGAGACCCAGTACTTC
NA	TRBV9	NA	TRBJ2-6	CASLRSGANVLTF	TGTGCCAGCCTCCGCTCTGGGGCCAACGTCCTGACTTTC
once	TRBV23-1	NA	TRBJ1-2	CASSQSSVPYGYTF	TGCGCCAGCAGTCAATCCTCAGTGCCCTATGGCTACACCTTC
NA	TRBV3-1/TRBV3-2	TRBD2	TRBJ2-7	CASSPGLAGIYEQYF	TGTGCCAGCAGCCCGGGACTAGCGGGGATCTACGAGCAGTACTTC
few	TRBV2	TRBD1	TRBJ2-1	CASRAEQGERNEQFF	TGTGCCAGCAGGGCGGAACAGGGGGAGAGAAATGAGCAGTTCTTC
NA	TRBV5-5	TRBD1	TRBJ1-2	CASSRRSGTGANYGYTF	TGTGCCAGCAGCCGAAGATCCGGGACAGGGGCTAACTATGGCTACACCTTC
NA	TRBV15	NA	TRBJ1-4	CATSRDSLDRTNEKLFF	TGTGCCACCAGCAGAGATTCTTTGGACAGAACTAATGAAAAACTGTTTTTT
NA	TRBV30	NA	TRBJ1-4	CAWSLGGSNEKLFF	TGTGCCTGGAGTCTGGGGGGGTCTAATGAAAAACTGTTTTTT
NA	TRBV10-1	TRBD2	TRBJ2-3	CASSPDDGLVDTQYF	TGCGCCAGCAGTCCCGACGACGGACTAGTTGATACGCAGTATTTT
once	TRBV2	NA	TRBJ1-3	CASSIQGGGNTIYF	TGTGCCAGCAGTATACAGGGTGGAGGAAACACCATATATTTT
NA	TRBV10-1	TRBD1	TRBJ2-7	CASSEGRGRSYEQYF	TGCGCCAGCAGTGAAGGCAGGGGGCGATCCTACGAGCAGTACTTC
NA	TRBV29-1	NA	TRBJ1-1	CSVTQGADGAFF	TGCAGCGTCACACAAGGGGCAGATGGAGCTTTCTTT
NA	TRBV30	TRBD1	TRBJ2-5	CAWSLNRGETQYF	TGTGCCTGGAGTCTGAACAGGGGAGAGACCCAGTACTTC
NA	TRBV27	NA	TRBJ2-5	CASSSQETQYF	TGTGCCAGCAGTTCACAAGAGACCCAGTACTTC
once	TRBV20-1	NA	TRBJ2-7	CSAPDRYEQYF	TGCAGTGCTCCGGACAGATACGAGCAGTACTTC
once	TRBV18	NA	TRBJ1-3	CASSPTHGTPSGNTIYF	TGTGCCAGCTCACCGACCCACGGGACACCCTCTGGAAACACCATATATTTT
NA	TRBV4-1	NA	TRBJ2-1	CASSAGRRNEQFF	TGCGCCAGCAGCGCGGGACGCCGTAATGAGCAGTTCTTC
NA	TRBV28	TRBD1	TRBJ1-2	CASSSQGQGGDYGYTF	TGTGCCAGCAGTTCGCAGGGACAGGGGGGGGACTATGGCTACACCTTC
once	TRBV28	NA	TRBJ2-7	CASSVPGIKSYEQYF	TGTGCCAGCAGTGTGCCCGGGATCAAATCCTACGAGCAGTACTTC
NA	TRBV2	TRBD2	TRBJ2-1	CASSGLAGYNEQFF	TGTGCCAGCAGTGGACTAGCGGGCTACAATGAGCAGTTCTTC
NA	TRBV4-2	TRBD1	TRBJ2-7	CASSQKRQGTYEQYF	TGTGCCAGCAGCCAGAAACGACAGGGCACCTACGAGCAGTACTTC
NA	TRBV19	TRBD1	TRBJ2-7	CASSRTGVEQYF	TGTGCCAGTAGTAGGACAGGGGTCGAGCAGTACTTC
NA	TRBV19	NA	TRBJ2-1	CASSKGRDSEFF	TGTGCCAGTAGTAAGGGTCGAGACAGTGAGTTCTTC
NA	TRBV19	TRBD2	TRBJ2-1	CASSKQTSGIYNEQFF	TGTGCCAGTAGTAAACAGACTAGCGGAATCTACAATGAGCAGTTCTTC
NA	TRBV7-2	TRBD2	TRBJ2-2	CASSLAISGRGTGELFF	TGTGCCAGCAGCTTAGCGATTAGCGGGAGGGGCACCGGGGAGCTGTTTTTT
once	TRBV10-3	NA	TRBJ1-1	CAISESRLNTEAFF	TGTGCCATCAGTGAGTCGCGGCTTAACACTGAAGCTTTCTTT
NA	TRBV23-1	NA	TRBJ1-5	CASSHVTGWGNQPQHF	TGCGCCAGCAGTCATGTTACGGGTTGGGGCAATCAGCCCCAGCATTTT
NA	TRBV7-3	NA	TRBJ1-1	CASSLSLRTEAFF	TGTGCCAGCAGCTTATCTCTCCGGACTGAAGCTTTCTTT
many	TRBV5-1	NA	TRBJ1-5	CASSLVGGNQPQHF	TGCGCCAGCAGCTTGGTGGGGGGGAATCAGCCCCAGCATTTT
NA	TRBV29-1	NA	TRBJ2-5	CSVDTYRQDFQETQYF	TGCAGCGTTGATACTTACCGACAGGACTTCCAAGAGACCCAGTACTTC
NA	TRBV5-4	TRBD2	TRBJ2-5	CASSSSGKGEETQYF	TGTGCCAGCAGCTCTAGCGGGAAGGGAGAAGAGACCCAGTACTTC
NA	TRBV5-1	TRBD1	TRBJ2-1	CASSLEGTGGIYNEQFF	TGCGCCAGCAGCTTGGAAGGGACAGGGGGGATATACAATGAGCAGTTCTTC
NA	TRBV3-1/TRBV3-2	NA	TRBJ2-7	CASSPVGGSSYEQYF	TGTGCCAGCAGCCCGGTTGGGGGGAGCAGCTACGAGCAGTACTTC
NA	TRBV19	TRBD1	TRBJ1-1	CASSPRQGAGTEAFF	TGTGCCAGTAGCCCCCGACAGGGAGCGGGTACTGAAGCTTTCTTT
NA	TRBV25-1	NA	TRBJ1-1	CASSEFGGGTEAFF	TGTGCCAGCAGTGAATTCGGGGGAGGAACTGAAGCTTTCTTT
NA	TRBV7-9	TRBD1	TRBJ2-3	CASSPDPGQGTDTQYF	TGTGCCAGCAGCCCAGACCCGGGACAGGGCACAGATACGCAGTATTTT
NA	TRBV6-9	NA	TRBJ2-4	CASREDGWGDIQYF	TGTGCCAGCAGGGAGGACGGGTGGGGAGACATTCAGTACTTC
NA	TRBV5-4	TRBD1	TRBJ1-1	CASSSPTGVNTEAFF	TGTGCCAGCAGCTCCCCGACAGGGGTGAACACTGAAGCTTTCTTT
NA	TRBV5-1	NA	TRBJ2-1	CASSLVRLAAEQFF	TGCGCCAGCAGCTTGGTGAGATTGGCAGCGGAGCAGTTCTTC
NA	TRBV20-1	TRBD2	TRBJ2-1	CSASPSGRADEQFF	TGCAGTGCTAGTCCTAGCGGGAGGGCGGATGAGCAGTTCTTC
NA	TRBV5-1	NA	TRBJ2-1	CASSLQGLGNEQFF	TGCGCCAGCAGCTTGCAGGGGTTGGGCAATGAGCAGTTCTTC
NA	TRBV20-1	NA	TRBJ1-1	CSAKGSTEAFF	TGCAGTGCTAAGGGGTCCACTGAAGCTTTCTTT
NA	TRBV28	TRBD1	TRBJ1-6	CASSPWDRGNSPLHF	TGTGCCAGCAGTCCTTGGGACAGGGGTAATTCACCCCTCCACTTT
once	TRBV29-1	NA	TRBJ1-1	CSGGQPPEAFF	TGCAGCGGTGGACAGCCCCCTGAAGCTTTCTTT
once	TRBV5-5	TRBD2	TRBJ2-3	CASSLLAGQDTQYF	TGTGCCAGCAGCTTATTAGCGGGACAAGATACGCAGTATTTT
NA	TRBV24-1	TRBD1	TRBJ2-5	CATSDFSTGDGETQYF	TGTGCCACCAGTGATTTCTCCACAGGGGACGGGGAGACCCAGTACTTC
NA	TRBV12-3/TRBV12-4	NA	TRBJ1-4	CASSLEGRGKLFF	TGTGCCAGCAGTTTAGAGGGCAGGGGAAAACTGTTTTTT
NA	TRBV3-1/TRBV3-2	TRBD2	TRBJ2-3	CASSRTSGTDTQYF	TGTGCCAGCAGCAGGACTAGCGGCACAGATACGCAGTATTTT
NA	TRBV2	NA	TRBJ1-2	CASGYRAPNYGYTF	TGTGCCAGCGGGTACAGGGCGCCTAACTATGGCTACACCTTC
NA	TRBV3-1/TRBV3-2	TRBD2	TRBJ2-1	CASSPRALLAGVDNEQFF	TGTGCCAGCAGCCCGAGGGCCCTCTTAGCGGGAGTCGACAATGAGCAGTTCTTC
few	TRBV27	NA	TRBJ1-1	CASSLGLLGTEAFF	TGTGCCAGCAGTTTAGGACTACTAGGGACTGAAGCTTTCTTT
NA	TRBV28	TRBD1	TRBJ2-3	CASSSPGQGSDF	TGTGCCAGCAGTTCTCCGGGACAGGGCAGCGATTTT
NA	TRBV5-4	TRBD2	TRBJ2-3	CASSSQTSGRRDTQYF	TGTGCCAGCAGCTCCCAGACTAGCGGGAGAAGAGATACGCAGTATTTT
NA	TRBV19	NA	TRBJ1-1	CASSIRGANTEAFF	TGTGCCAGTAGTATTCGTGGGGCGAACACTGAAGCTTTCTTT